This T cell receptor (beta chain) was found in a study of blood T cells in healthy people across ages. On the study more broadly: About one barcoded beta molecule was captured per two T cells (by template switching). Findings of the study overall: The recorded TCR beta diversity per million T cells decreased in a roughly linear manner with age.

This clonotype was seen only a few times. Its matching antigen is unknown. Each donor gave roughly 9.1 milliliters of peripheral blood. Using a J-beta primer mix together with a sample-barcoded 5' primer, a second PCR was run for about 6 to 12 cycles. Each cDNA molecule was tagged by a template-switch adaptor that had 12 random nucleotides. One entry per CDR3 protein results from TCRdb running MiXCR on the 5' RACE reads. Among about 640,000 distinct CDR3 sequences, under 65% were seen once, and the ten largest hold approximately 40%. Germline V lookup: CDR1 SGHTA, CDR2 FQGNSA. V was shortened by 3 bases and J by 0 bases, with 3 bases between the two germline ends. The CDR3 totals 13 residues.

This receptor was identified in a man aged 55 to 70 in good health. The chain joins TRBV7-2 to TRBJ1-5; D unclear. Sequenced material: blood. In nucleotides, the CDR3 is TGTGCCAGCAGCTTCCATAGCAATCAGCCCCAGCATTTT. This sequence encodes CASSFHSNQPQHF.